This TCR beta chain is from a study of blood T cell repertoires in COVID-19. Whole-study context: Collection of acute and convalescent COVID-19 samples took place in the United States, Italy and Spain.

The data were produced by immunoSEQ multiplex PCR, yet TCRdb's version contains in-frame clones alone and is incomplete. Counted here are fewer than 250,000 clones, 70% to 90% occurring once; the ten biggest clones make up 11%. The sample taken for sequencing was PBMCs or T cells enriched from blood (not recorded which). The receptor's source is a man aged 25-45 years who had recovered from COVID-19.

CDR3 nucleotides: TGTGCCAGCAGTTACGGGCGAACTTCTGGAAACACCATATATTTT. Translated: CASSYGRTSGNTIYF. V gene TRBV6-5 combines with J gene TRBJ1-3; D is unclear. In germline, CDR1 is MNHEY, CDR2 SVGAGI. V was shortened by 2 bases and J by 1 base, with 9 bases between the two germline ends. The CDR3 loop spans 15 amino acids.